This T cell receptor beta chain was sequenced in a study of blood T cell repertoires in COVID-19. Assay used: immunoSEQ multiplex PCR; TCRdb lists only in-frame clones, some missing. The data contain around 100,000 clones, approximately 92% of them singletons. The CDR3 has 16 amino acids. Germline V lookup: CDR1 MNHEY, CDR2 SMNVEV (reference sequence). Between the trimmed V and J ends, which lost 5 bases and 0 bases, there was a span of 16 bases. This chain joins TRBV27 and TRBJ1-1; TRBD1 might be the D (6 bases). Sequenced material: peripheral blood. The origin of this receptor is a man between 18 and 35 years old with acute or convalescent COVID-19. The chain's CDR3 is CASSRDRTGMNTEAFF. CDR3 sequence (DNA): TGTGCCAGCAGTCGCGACCGAACAGGGATGAACACTGAAGCTTTCTTT.